This TCR beta chain was recorded in a study of blood T cells in healthy people across ages. Study findings and constraints: Greater diversity and more naive CD4+ cells were seen in long-lived donors than in aged donors.

A remark on this clonotype: The antigen is unknown. Just one base apart from a much larger clone, this may be a read error.

CDR3 length: 15 residues. Between the trimmed V and J ends, which lost 4 bases and 6 bases, there was a span of 16 bases. Germline CDR1 and CDR2: LGHNA and YNFKEQ. Primed by a sample-barcoded 5' primer and a J-beta primer mix, a second PCR proceeded for 7 to 11 cycles. Via MiXCR, TCRdb re-called the 5' RACE reads, giving one row per CDR3 protein. This sample has about 620,000 distinct CDR3 sequences, with 52% found just once. The TCR originated in a woman of 80 years or more in good health. The sample taken for sequencing was blood. The chain combines TRBV4-2 with TRBJ2-1; the D gene could be TRBD1 or TRBD2 (6 bases each). This CDR3 is CASSRNVGGRNEQFF. The CDR3 DNA follows: TGTGCCAGCAGCCGAAATGTCGGGGGCCGCAATGAGCAGTTCTTC.